This is a list of T cell receptor beta chains from one sample in a study of cytomegalovirus exposure and HLA in healthy donors. The method was immunoSEQ multiplex PCR; TCRdb's version includes in-frame clones alone and lacks a portion of them. The sample consists of approximately 150,000 clones, around 80% of them appearing once. The sample comprised PBMCs. The receptors were sampled from a female donor in good health and CMV-seronegative. Both conserved end residues are part of each CDR3. D genes are given only for firm matches. The size entry is marked missing in some rows and otherwise reads once, few, many or a size class.

j_call clone_size d_call v_call cdr3_aa cdr3_nt
TRBJ2-4 - - TRBV19 CASSVVSAKNIQYF TGTGCCAGTAGTGTTGTATCGGCCAAAAACATTCAGTACTTC
TRBJ2-6 - - TRBV28 CASSFRRGSGANVLTF TGTGCCAGCAGTTTTCGCAGGGGCTCTGGGGCCAACGTCCTGACTTTC
TRBJ2-1 - TRBD2 TRBV18 CASSQGLAVYNEQFF TGTGCCAGCTCACAAGGACTAGCGGTCTACAATGAGCAGTTCTTC
TRBJ1-3 - - TRBV5-1 CASSLRLGGNTIYF TGCGCCAGCAGCTTGAGGCTCGGGGGAAACACCATATATTTT
TRBJ1-2 few TRBD1 TRBV6-6 CASSPGQGPGYTF TGTGCCAGCAGTCCTGGACAGGGGCCAGGCTACACCTTC
TRBJ1-1 once TRBD1 TRBV10-3 CAISDGWTGEAFF TGTGCCATCAGTGATGGTTGGACAGGTGAAGCTTTCTTT
TRBJ2-1 - - TRBV7-2 CASSPRGQSYNEQFF TGTGCCAGCAGCCCGCGGGGACAGAGCTACAATGAGCAGTTCTTC
TRBJ1-3 - TRBD1 TRBV5-1 CASSLSDRDTGNTIYF TGCGCCAGCAGCTTGTCCGACAGGGACACTGGAAACACCATATATTTT
TRBJ1-4 - TRBD1 TRBV16 CASSLTGPNEKLFF TGTGCCAGCAGCCTGACAGGGCCTAATGAAAAACTGTTTTTT
TRBJ2-7 - - TRBV6-1 CASNTIWWEQYF TGTGCCAGCAACACTATTTGGTGGGAGCAGTACTTC
TRBJ2-5 - - TRBV6-5 CASSYSGETQYF TGTGCCAGCAGTTACTCCGGAGAGACCCAGTACTTC
TRBJ2-3 - TRBD2 TRBV5-1 CASSLQRGDTDTQYF TGCGCCAGCAGCTTGCAGCGGGGGGACACAGATACGCAGTATTTT
TRBJ1-1 - - TRBV19 CASSIGGLTEAFF TGTGCCAGTAGTATCGGGGGGCTCACTGAAGCTTTCTTT
TRBJ2-7 - - TRBV7-9 CSSSRGSYEQYF TGTTCCAGCAGCCGGGGTTCCTACGAGCAGTACTTC
TRBJ2-1 - - TRBV27 CASSCLDSSSYNEQFF TGTGCCAGCAGTTGCCTCGACAGCTCCTCCTACAATGAGCAGTTCTTC
TRBJ1-1 - - TRBV7-9 CASSRYSTEAFF TGTGCCAGCAGCCGATATAGCACTGAAGCTTTCTTT
TRBJ2-7 few - TRBV4-1 CASSQDPPESSYEQYF TGCGCCAGCAGCCAAGATCCCCCGGAGAGCTCCTACGAGCAGTACTTC
TRBJ2-5 - TRBD1 TRBV6-1 CASSGTTGELKTQYF TGTGCCAGCAGTGGCACGACAGGGGAGTTGAAGACCCAGTACTTC
TRBJ2-3 once - TRBV20-1 CSASGYTQYF TGCAGTGCTAGCGGTTATACGCAGTATTTT
TRBJ2-3 - TRBD1 TRBV5-4 CASSYLPDRLKGAQYF TGTGCCAGCAGCTACCTGCCGGACAGGCTAAAGGGGGCGCAGTATTTT
TRBJ2-7 - TRBD2 TRBV10-3 CAIRSSGSSRYEQYF TGTGCCATCAGATCAAGCGGGAGCTCCCGTTACGAGCAGTACTTC
TRBJ1-5 - TRBD1 TRBV6-1 CASSMTGPAGQPQHF TGTGCCAGCAGCATGACAGGGCCCGCGGGTCAGCCCCAGCATTTT
TRBJ1-2 once - TRBV5-1 CASSSSGNWHGYTF TGCGCCAGCAGCTCGTCCGGGAACTGGCATGGCTACACCTTC
TRBJ2-5 once TRBD2 TRBV7-8 CASSFSGGGLETQYF TGTGCCAGCAGTTTTAGCGGGGGGGGATTAGAGACCCAGTACTTC
TRBJ2-1 - - TRBV4-2 CASSHTQQGSYNEQFF TGTGCCAGCAGCCACACGCAGCAGGGGTCCTACAATGAGCAGTTCTTC
TRBJ2-7 - TRBD2 TRBV7-6 CASSLTGTSGGHTYEQYF TGTGCCAGCAGCTTAACCGGGACTAGCGGGGGCCATACCTACGAGCAGTACTTC
TRBJ1-1 - TRBD1 TRBV15 CATSRAETGGSEAFF TGTGCCACCAGCAGAGCCGAGACAGGGGGCTCTGAAGCTTTCTTT
TRBJ1-1 - - TRBV28 CASSFLRGANTEAFF TGTGCCAGCAGTTTTCTTCGGGGGGCGAACACTGAAGCTTTCTTT
TRBJ1-3 - - TRBV5-4 CASSLKGDSGNTIYF TGTGCCAGCAGCTTGAAAGGGGACTCTGGAAACACCATATATTTT
TRBJ1-1 once TRBD1 TRBV13 CASSPKGGRGTAEAFF TGTGCCAGCAGCCCTAAAGGGGGCAGGGGGACGGCTGAAGCTTTCTTT
TRBJ2-1 - TRBD2 TRBV25-1 CASSDPRTSGKSGDEQFF TGTGCCAGCAGTGACCCTAGGACTAGCGGGAAGTCAGGCGATGAGCAGTTCTTC
TRBJ2-5 - TRBD2 TRBV28 CASMGSGGIQETQYF TGTGCCAGCATGGGGTCGGGGGGAATTCAAGAGACCCAGTACTTC
TRBJ2-1 - - TRBV18 CASSPLKGGGRNEQFF TGTGCCAGCTCACCCTTAAAAGGGGGGGGCCGCAATGAGCAGTTCTTC
TRBJ1-3 - TRBD1 TRBV9 CASSLRQGTSAGNTIYF TGTGCCAGCAGCCTAAGACAGGGGACGAGTGCTGGAAACACCATATATTTT
TRBJ2-1 - - TRBV5-1 CASSLGPRGEQFF TGCGCCAGCAGCTTGGGCCCTAGGGGAGAGCAGTTCTTC
TRBJ1-1 - - TRBV7-9 CASSLNLDDQVLGTEAFF TGTGCCAGCAGCTTGAACCTTGACGACCAGGTACTAGGCACTGAAGCTTTCTTT
TRBJ2-5 - TRBD2 TRBV2 CASSPIAGGAETQYF TGTGCCAGCAGTCCTATAGCGGGGGGCGCAGAGACCCAGTACTTC
TRBJ1-1 - - TRBV4-3 CASSRKPAVEAFF TGCGCCAGCAGCCGAAAGCCAGCGGTTGAAGCTTTCTTT
TRBJ1-5 - - TRBV2 CASSENKNSNQPQHF TGTGCCAGCAGTGAAAACAAGAATAGCAATCAGCCCCAGCATTTT
TRBJ1-6 - TRBD1 TRBV28 CASSVLQGANNSPLHF TGTGCCAGCAGTGTCCTACAGGGGGCGAATAATTCACCCCTCCACTTT
TRBJ1-5 - - TRBV4-1 CASSQDPPEGVLNQPQHF TGCGCCAGCAGCCAAGATCCGCCTGAAGGGGTGCTCAATCAGCCCCAGCATTTT
TRBJ2-6 - - TRBV7-3 CASSLSHSGANVLTF TGTGCCAGCAGCTTATCCCACTCTGGGGCCAACGTCCTGACTTTC
TRBJ2-7 - TRBD1 TRBV6-5 CASTGQGGEQYF TGTGCCAGCACGGGACAGGGTGGCGAGCAGTACTTC
TRBJ1-1 - - TRBV10-1 CASSDSGTPNTEAFF TGCGCCAGCAGTGATTCCGGGACACCGAACACTGAAGCTTTCTTT
TRBJ2-3 - TRBD1 TRBV5-1 CASSLVGDRGGTDTQYF TGCGCCAGCAGCTTGGTGGGGGACAGGGGAGGCACAGATACGCAGTATTTT
TRBJ1-2 - - TRBV19 CASSPDMSNYGYTF TGTGCCAGTAGCCCGGACATGTCTAACTATGGCTACACCTTC
TRBJ1-2 - TRBD1 TRBV28 CASSLRIQGARRGYTF TGTGCCAGCAGTCTGCGAATACAGGGGGCGCGGAGGGGCTACACCTTC
TRBJ2-1 - TRBD2 TRBV4-2 CASSQQSGSYNEQFF TGTGCCAGCAGCCAACAAAGCGGGAGCTACAATGAGCAGTTCTTC
TRBJ2-2 once TRBD1 TRBV5-1 CASSTTGQVTGELFF TGCGCCAGCAGCACTACGGGACAGGTCACCGGGGAGCTGTTTTTT
TRBJ2-3 - - TRBV5-1 CASSLARISGPTDTQYF TGCGCCAGCAGCTTGGCACGGATTAGCGGACCCACAGATACGCAGTATTTT
TRBJ2-2 - - TRBV4-2 CASSQEETNTGELFF TGTGCCAGCAGCCAAGAAGAAACAAACACCGGGGAGCTGTTTTTT
TRBJ2-7 - TRBD1 TRBV5-1 CASSLRAGGYYEQYF TGCGCCAGCAGCTTGCGGGCAGGGGGCTACTACGAGCAGTACTTC
TRBJ2-3 - - TRBV2 CASKRDQLTDTQYF TGTGCCAGCAAGAGGGATCAGTTGACGGATACGCAGTATTTT
TRBJ1-5 - - TRBV7-9 CASSFGSGALNQPQHF TGTGCCAGCAGCTTCGGCTCAGGGGCGCTCAATCAGCCCCAGCATTTT
TRBJ1-6 - - TRBV7-2 CASSRDTGGSPLHF TGTGCCAGCAGCCGGGACACTGGCGGTTCACCCCTCCACTTT